This T cell receptor (beta chain) was found in a study of shared clonotypes between healthy human individuals. For each subset, genomic DNA was distributed in equal portions over several immunoSEQ plates. Some clones are missing from TCRdb's copy, which holds only in-frame ones; the method was immunoSEQ multiplex PCR. The sample lists some 320,000 clones, about nine tenths occurring once. Germline loops: CDR1 SGHVS, CDR2 FNYEAQ. This CDR3 region has 14 residues. The V gene lost 5 bases and the J gene lost 1 base, with 12 bases spanning the gap. With CCR7-negative CD45RA+ TemRA cells, CD45RO+ cells were combined in CD8 memory.

This sequence was found in a man younger than 35 in good health. What was sequenced was memory CD8+ T cells sorted from blood. As to subset: CD45RO+ cells pooled with CCR7-negative TemRA cells. V and J are TRBV7-6 and TRBJ2-7, with D possibly being TRBD1 (6 bases). The CDR3 spells CASSPRDNSYEQYF. CDR3 DNA: TGTGCCAGCAGCCCCCGGGACAATTCCTACGAGCAGTACTTC.